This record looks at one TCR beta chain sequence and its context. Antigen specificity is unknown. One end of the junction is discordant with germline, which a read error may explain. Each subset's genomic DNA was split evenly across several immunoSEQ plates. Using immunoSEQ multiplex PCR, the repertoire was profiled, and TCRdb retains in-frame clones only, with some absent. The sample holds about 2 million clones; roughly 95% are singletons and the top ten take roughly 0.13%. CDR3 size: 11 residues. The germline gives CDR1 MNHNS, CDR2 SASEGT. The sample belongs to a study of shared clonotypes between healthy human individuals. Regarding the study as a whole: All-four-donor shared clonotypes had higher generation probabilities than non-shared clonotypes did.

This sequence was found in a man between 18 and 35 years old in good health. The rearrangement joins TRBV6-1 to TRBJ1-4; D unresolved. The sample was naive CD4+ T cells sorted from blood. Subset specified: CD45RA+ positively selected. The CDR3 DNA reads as TGTGCCAGCAGTAGCAATGGAAAACTGTTTTTT. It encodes CASSSNGKLFF.